Following are 28 T cell receptor beta chains from one sample sequenced in a study of tumor-infiltrating lymphocytes in primary liver carcinoma. Starting from around 500 ng of total RNA, TCR beta cDNA was produced with a primer in the constant region. Three nested multiplex PCR rounds, a slightly modified ARM-PCR method, built the TCR beta libraries. Primers for the first two PCR rounds were TRBV1-TRBV30 forward primers and a C-beta reverse primer (about 10 cycles per round). TCRdb used MiXCR to reprocess the multiplex PCR reads, holding one entry per CDR3 protein. The sample has 100,000 to 150,000 distinct CDR3 sequences; roughly three fifths are singletons. Co-extraction of RNA and DNA was performed on about 20-33 mg of unsorted bulk tissue. Sequenced sample: liver tumor tissue from sampling region 1. Subset given: tumor region T1, superior pole. These receptors came from a woman aged 55-69 years with primary liver carcinoma and hepatitis B virus infection.

The genes are TRBV4-1 and TRBJ2-2, with no clear D. The germline CDR1 and CDR2 sequences are MGHRA and YSYEKL. There are 14 residues in the CDR3. V lost 2 bases and J 11 bases, leaving 15 bases between the germline ends. CDR3 residues: CASSQPTTPRELFF. The CDR3 DNA is TGCGCCAGCAGCCAACCTACCACCCCCCGCGAGCTGTTTTTT.

As to this clonotype: This may stem from a read error, because a much larger clone lies one nucleotide away. V is TRBV28 and J is TRBJ2-7; TRBD1 is a possible D gene (6 bases). This CDR3 has 15 residues. Per germline, CDR1 MDHEN and CDR2 SYDVKM. The V end was cut by 5 bases, the J end by 2 bases, with 16 bases between. As DNA, the CDR3 is TGTGCCAGCAGTCAAACCGGGACATGCGCCTACGAGCAGTACTTC. Translating gives CASSQTGTCAYEQYF.

Concerning this clonotype: Possible read error: a much larger clone is one base away. V is TRBV6-1 and J is TRBJ2-7, with D possibly being TRBD1 (5 bases). Germline assignment: CDR1 MNHNS and CDR2 SASEGT. This CDR3 has 16 residues. As DNA, the CDR3 is TGTGCCAGCAGTGAACCAGGGTCTGCACGACCCTACGAGCAGAACTTC. Translating it yields CASSEPGSARPYEQNF.

V is TRBV18 and J is TRBJ1-3; D not resolved. Per the germline V gene, CDR1 is KGHSH and CDR2 is LQKENI. The V end was cut by 3 bases, the J end by 0 bases, with 6 bases between. This CDR3 has 14 amino acids. CDR3 loop: CASSPPISGNTIYF. Written as DNA, the CDR3 is TGTGCCAGCTCACCCCCGATCTCTGGAAACACCATATATTTT. Drawing the rest from reference TRBV18 and TRBJ1-3, the complete variable domain is NAGVMQNPRHLVRRRGQEARLRCSPMKGHSHVYWYRQLPEEGLKFMVYLQKENIIDESGMPKERFSAEFPKEGPSILRIQQVVRGDSAAYFCASSPPISGNTIYFGEGSWLTVV.

As for this clonotype: A read error is possible here, since a much larger clone lies one base away. The V gene is TRBV29-1, the J gene TRBJ2-5, with TRBD2 as a possible D gene (6 bases). Germline CDR1 and CDR2: SQVTM and ANQGSEA. The CDR3 consists of 14 residues. The CDR3 is CRVEGAGNQETQYF. DNA for the CDR3: TGCAGGGTTGAAGGGGCGGGAAATCAAGAGACCCAGTACTTC.

J is TRBJ2-2 and V is TRBV6-6, with D possibly matching TRBD2 (5 bases). Germline CDR1 MNHNY, CDR2 SVGAGI (reference sequence). This CDR3 is built from 15 residues. V gave up 8 bases and J gave up 5 bases, with 18 bases separating them. This CDR3 is CASLGSGGSTGELFF. CDR3 bases: TGTGCCAGCCTCGGGTCCGGCGGGTCAACCGGGGAGCTGTTTTTT.

This clonotype appeared many times. This chain connects TRBV6-5 to TRBJ2-7; tentatively, D is TRBD1 (5 bases). Trimming removed 2 bases from V and 3 bases from J, with 11 bases in between. CDR3 length: 14 amino acids. Germline V CDR1 and CDR2: MNHEY, SVGAGI. The CDR3 DNA sequence: TGTGCCAGCAGTTACGCCCCTGACAGCTACGAGCAGTACTTC. Translation gives CASSYAPDSYEQYF.

Concerning this clonotype itself: One end of the junction does not line up with germline, which may come from a read error. This chain connects TRBV11-2 to TRBJ1-2; D is unclear. Germline assignment: CDR1 SGHAT and CDR2 FQNNGV. The CDR3 has 11 amino acids. The CDR3 protein is CASRFAYGYTF. The CDR3 DNA follows: TGCGCCAGCAGATTCGCCTATGGCTACACCTTC.

As to this clonotype: This CDR3 fails to terminate in the conserved phenylalanine or tryptophan, so it likely reflects a read error. It is unclear where the CDR3 begins or ends on the DNA, so no DNA is shown, and the CDR3 is as TCRdb lists it. V gene TRBV11-2 combines with J gene TRBJ2-1; the table calls TRBD1, which could not be checked here. The CDR3 contains 12 residues when both ends are counted. Germline CDR1 and CDR2: SGHAT and FQNNGV. CDR3 region: CASNPRGSNLFL.

This clonotype appeared a single time. This may stem from a read error, because a much larger clone lies one nucleotide away. The J gene is TRBJ2-3, the V gene TRBV12-3 or TRBV12-4, with D maybe TRBD1 (5 bases). The CDR3 length is 13 residues. Trimming cost V 7 bases and J 1 base, with 9 bases left between them. Written as DNA, the CDR3 is TGTGCCAGCATTTTCAGGGGCACAGATACGCAGTATTTT. It yields the protein CASIFRGTDTQYF.

As for this clonotype: This sequence may be a read error, since a much larger clone differs from it by one base. V gene TRBV6-5 combines with J gene TRBJ2-7, with D uncertain. The CDR3 sequence is 14 residues long. Deletions cut 2 bases from V and 3 bases from J, with 11 bases between. Germline loops: CDR1 MNHEY, CDR2 SVGAGI. The CDR3 loop is CASSYGAEVYEQYF. CDR3 DNA: TGTGCCAGCAGTTACGGAGCAGAAGTCTACGAGCAGTACTTC.

This clonotype was recorded at least ten times. This chain connects TRBV11-3 to TRBJ1-5; 8 bases map to TRBD1. The germline V gene encodes CDR1 SGHNT and CDR2 YENEEA. V was pared by 4 bases and J by 2 bases, with 13 bases of the junction left unmatched. CDR3 size: 18 residues. In nucleotides, the CDR3 is TGTGCCAGCAGCTCCCTACCACCCGGGACAGGTGGCAATCAGCCCCAGCATTTT. This gives the protein CASSSLPPGTGGNQPQHF.

About this clonotype: A much larger clone differs from this one at a single base, so this may be a read error. The V and J genes are TRBV6-5 and TRBJ1-3; D remains ambiguous. Per the germline V gene, CDR1 is MNHEY and CDR2 is SVGAGI. The CDR3 contains 13 residues. Written as DNA, the CDR3 is TGTGCCAGCCGACTGAGCTCTGGAAACACCGTATATTTT. It is translated as CASRLSSGNTVYF.

In the case of this clonotype: A much larger clone differs by one base, so this may be a read error. The genes are TRBV12-3 or TRBV12-4 and TRBJ2-1; 7 nucleotides agree with TRBD2. This CDR3 spans 15 amino acids. Here the CDR3 DNA reads TGTGCCAGCAGATGGGGGGGAGGGCGATACAATGAGCAGCTCTTC. It is translated as CASRWGGGRYNEQLF.

The chain recombines TRBV12-3 or TRBV12-4 with TRBJ1-1; 10 positions agree with TRBD1. V shed 2 bases and J 14 bases; nucleotides not matched to a gene: 14. The CDR3 spans 15 residues. The CDR3, as DNA: TGTGCCAGCAGTTTATGGGACAGGGGCCAGACTGTAGCGTTCTTT. Residues: CASSLWDRGQTVAFF.

About this clonotype: Lacking the conserved final phenylalanine or tryptophan, this CDR3 likely reflects a read error. This chain uses TRBV11-2 with TRBJ2-3; no firm D call. Germline CDR1 SGHAT, CDR2 FQNNGV. CDR3 length equals 12 residues. V lost 4 bases and J lost 4, with 6 bases in between. CDR3 in DNA: TGTGCCAGCAGCTGGGGATCAGATACGCAGTATGTT. It codes for CASSWGSDTQYV.

A note on this clonotype: An end of the junction differs from the germline gene, which may be a read error. The rearrangement links TRBV11-2 to TRBJ2-3, with 7 bases aligning to TRBD1. This CDR3 is 14 amino acids long. CDR1 SGHAT and CDR2 FQNNGV come from the germline V gene. The CDR3 DNA sequence: TGTGTCAGCAGCCTAGACAGGGAAGCAGATACGCAGTATTTT. Protein product: CVSSLDREADTQYF.

The chain uses TRBV28 and TRBJ2-3; TRBD2 aligns across 8 bases. CDR1 is MDHEN and CDR2 is SYDVKM in the germline V gene. The CDR3 extends over 15 amino acids. The junction had 6 bases not matched to a gene; V was cut back by 3 bases and J by 4 bases. The CDR3 loop reads CASSLPGGGADTQYF. CDR3 DNA sequence: TGTGCCAGCAGTTTGCCGGGGGGGGGCGCAGATACGCAGTATTTT.

This clonotype was detected many times. The chain has TRBV12-3 or TRBV12-4 and TRBJ1-1; D might be TRBD1 (5 bases). The CDR3 consists of 13 residues. Trimming shortened V by 8 bases and J by 4 bases, and 14 bases separated the two germline ends. The CDR3, as DNA: TGTGCCAGCGGCGAGGGGCCGAGCACTGAAGCTTTCTTT. Encoded protein: CASGEGPSTEAFF.

This clonotype has at least ten counts. This may arise from a read error, as a much more abundant clone is one base away. The CDR3: CASRTRVRDRTNTGELVF. CDR3 coding DNA: TGTGCCAGCAGAACCAGGGTTAGGGACCGAACGAACACCGGGGAGCTGGTTTTT. This sequence joins TRBV11-3 and TRBJ2-2; TRBD1 or TRBD2 may be the D gene (5 bases each). Looked up from germline, CDR1 is SGHNT and CDR2 is YENEEA. The CDR3 has 18 amino acids.

In regard to this clonotype: Being one base from a much bigger clone, this may be a read error. The missing conserved phenylalanine or tryptophan at the end of this CDR3 makes a read error likely. The chain recombines TRBV10-3 with TRBJ2-7; D gene ambiguous. From germline, CDR1 is ENHRY and CDR2 SYGVKD. This CDR3 contains 14 residues. V lost 1 base, J lost 1 base, and 8 bases lay in between. CDR3 sequence (DNA): TGTGCCATCAGTGAGTTACAGCAGTCCTACGAGCAGTACCTC. This codes for CAISELQQSYEQYL.

Remarks on this clonotype: The junction and the germline gene differ at one end; a read error may be behind it. The chain recombines TRBV28 with TRBJ2-1; 9 nucleotides match TRBD2. The CDR3 spans 18 residues. Germline V CDR1 and CDR2: MDHEN, SYDVKM. CDR3 residues: CASSSEGYGVAGVDEQFF. The CDR3 DNA is TGTGCCAGTAGTTCTGAAGGCTATGGAGTAGCGGGAGTGGATGAGCAGTTCTTC.

This clonotype was found a few times. CDR3: CASSSGGLSNQPQHF. DNA for the CDR3: TGCGCCAGCAGCTCCGGGGGTCTTAGCAATCAGCCCCAGCATTTT. The J gene is TRBJ1-5, the V gene TRBV5-1, with D perhaps TRBD1 (5 bases). V was trimmed by 3 bases and J by 0 bases, leaving 10 bases between them. There are 15 residues in the CDR3. CDR1 and CDR2 from the germline V gene are SGHRS and YFSETQ.

With respect to this clonotype: Possible read error: a much larger clone is one base away. The chain employs TRBV6-5 and TRBJ1-5; 8 bases match TRBD1. After removal of 8 bases from V and 2 bases from J, the junction contained 8 bases not matched to a gene. The CDR3 runs 15 residues. Germline V gene data show CDR1 as MNHEY and CDR2 as SVGAGI. The CDR3 DNA reads as TGTGCCAGCGGCCTCGGACAGGGTGGCAATCAGCCCCAGCATTTT. The encoded protein is CASGLGQGGNQPQHF.

This clonotype has ten or more counts. At one end, the junction sequence differs from germline, possibly due to a read error. The chain uses TRBV12-3 or TRBV12-4 and TRBJ2-1; the D call may be TRBD1 or TRBD2 (6 bases each). The CDR3 length is 11 residues. This chain's CDR3 is CASSFGQGRLF. CDR3 coding DNA: TGTGCCAGCAGTTTTGGGCAGGGGAGGCTCTTC.

Worth noting for this clonotype: Its ends do not fully match the called genes, so a read error is possible. The V call is TRBV7-8, the J call TRBJ1-2; D not certain. There are 16 residues in the CDR3. Looked up from germline, CDR1 is SGHVS and CDR2 is FQNEAQ. As DNA, the CDR3 is TGTGCCAGCAGCTTAGGGCCCTCGGTTATTAACTATGACTACACCTTC. Residues: CASSLGPSVINYDYTF.

This clonotype turned up a few times. The chain is built from TRBV30 and TRBJ2-7, with 11 bases identical to TRBD1. The V segment lost 5 bases and the J segment 3 bases; nucleotides outside the gene matches: 3. Germline CDR1 reads GTSNPN; CDR2 reads SVGIG (reference sequence). This CDR3 comprises 13 residues. The chain's CDR3 is CAWEGQGGYEQYF. CDR3 nucleotide sequence: TGTGCCTGGGAGGGACAGGGGGGCTACGAGCAGTACTTC.

There are a few counts of this clonotype. This chain links TRBV28 with TRBJ2-5; D is unclear. Between the trimmed V and J ends, which lost 6 bases and 6 bases, there was a span of 11 bases. The CDR3 totals 12 residues. Germline V gives CDR1 MDHEN, CDR2 SYDVKM. The CDR3 reads CASSLPSQTQYF. CDR3 coding DNA: TGTGCCAGCAGCCTCCCCTCACAGACCCAGTACTTC.